The 5 T cell receptor beta chains below all came from one sample that was sequenced in a study of T cell responses to AZD1222 COVID-19 vaccine. Using immunoSEQ multiplex PCR, the repertoire was profiled, and TCRdb retains in-frame clones only, with some absent. The data contain some 30,000 clones, approximately 90% of them seen just once; the ten biggest clones take up 9.5% to 11%. This sample comprised peripheral blood, obtained 28 days after the second AZD1222 dose. These receptors were collected from an adult who received the AZD1222 COVID-19 vaccine.

V is TRBV30 and J is TRBJ2-7, with D hard to call. Germline V CDR1 and CDR2: GTSNPN, SVGIG (reference sequence). The CDR3 has 13 amino acids. Trimming removed 5 bases from V and 0 bases from J, with 11 bases in between. The CDR3 DNA is TGTGCCTGGGCCCTGCGAAGCTCCTACGAGCAGTACTTC. Translating it yields CAWALRSSYEQYF. Full variable domain (missing parts from reference TRBV30 and TRBJ2-7): SQTIHQWPATLVQPVGSPLSLECTVEGTSNPNLYWYRQAAGRGLQLLFYSVGIGQISSEVPQNLSASRPQDRQFILSSKKLLLSDSGFYLCAWALRSSYEQYFGPGTRLTVT.

The chain carries TRBV5-6 and TRBJ1-2, with 9 bases aligning to TRBD1. The CDR3 is 16 residues long. Germline V CDR1 and CDR2: SGHDT, YYEEEE. The V and J ends lost 4 bases and 8 bases, in that order; junction bases with no gene match: 15. CDR3 coding DNA: TGTGCCAGCAGCCGCCGGGACAGGGACTTATCGCTGGGCTACACCTTC. It codes for CASSRRDRDLSLGYTF.

V is TRBV19 and J is TRBJ2-1; 9 nucleotides agree with TRBD1. The trim removed 6 bases at V and 8 bases at J, leaving 11 bases unmatched. Per germline, CDR1 LNHDA and CDR2 SQIVND (reference sequence). This CDR3 comprises 15 residues. The CDR3 sequence: CASSYPGTGTDEQFF. In nucleotides, the CDR3 is TGTGCCAGTAGCTACCCCGGGACAGGGACGGATGAGCAGTTCTTC.

The gene calls are TRBV7-9 and TRBJ1-1; D is ambiguous. The CDR3 is made up of 12 amino acids. The ends were cut back, 2 bases at V and 6 bases at J, with 7 bases in the middle. Germline assignment: CDR1 SEHNR and CDR2 FQNEAQ (reference sequence). The CDR3 loop reads CASSLTSPEAFF. DNA for the CDR3: TGTGCCAGCAGCTTAACGAGCCCTGAAGCTTTCTTT.

The rearrangement links TRBV4-1 to TRBJ1-4; D perhaps matches TRBD1 (6 bases). Germline values: CDR1 MGHRA, CDR2 YSYEKL. Trimming took 1 base from V and 0 from J, leaving 9 bases between them. The CDR3 covers 16 residues. The CDR3 loop is CASSQGGGPTNEKLFF. The CDR3 DNA is TGCGCCAGCAGCCAAGGCGGGGGCCCAACTAATGAAAAACTGTTTTTT.